A selection of T cell receptor beta chains follows, all from one sample in a study of CD8 T cells in ankylosing spondylitis. Using its own MiXCR run on the 5' RACE reads, TCRdb lists one record per CDR3 protein. The table lists more than 300,000 distinct CDR3 sequences, roughly 8% of them singletons. The sequenced material came from blood, either unsorted or a sorted T cell fraction (not recorded which). These receptors were taken from a male donor with ankylosing spondylitis. The CDR3 runs from the conserved cysteine through the conserved F or W. The order of the fields is J gene, D gene, CDR3 length, clone size, V gene, CDR3 DNA, CDR3 protein. A D gene is named only where the DNA matches it firmly. Where a row states a size, it is once, few, many or the class of an expanded clone; other rows omit it.

>TRBJ2-4|TRBD2|17|few|TRBV19
TGTGCCAGTAGTCCACTTCCGGGGACTATATCCAAAAACATTCAGTACTTC
CASSPLPGTISKNIQYF
>TRBJ2-1|.|18|few|TRBV5-1
TGCGCCAGCAGCCAGAAGGGACACGTTTGGGACCAATACAATGAGCAGTTCTTC
CASSQKGHVWDQYNEQFF
>TRBJ1-2|.|15|.|TRBV6-1
TGTGCCAGCAGTGAAGTTGGAGCAGGGGACTATGGCTACACCTTC
CASSEVGAGDYGYTF
>TRBJ2-1|TRBD2|16|few|TRBV6-4
TGTGCCAGCAGTGACTCTGGACTAGTCGGTTACAATGAGCAGTTCTTC
CASSDSGLVGYNEQFF
>TRBJ2-5|.|13|.|TRBV12-3/TRBV12-4
TGTGCCAGCAGTTTCTCCGGAAAAGAGACCCAGTACTTC
CASSFSGKETQYF
>TRBJ2-2|.|13|.|TRBV5-1
TGCGCCAGCAGCGCATCGGGCACCGGGGAGCTGTTTTTT
CASSASGTGELFF
>TRBJ2-6|TRBD1|17|.|TRBV3-1
TGTGCCAGCAGCCACCTCAGACAGGGGACTGGGGCCAACGTCCTGACTTTC
CASSHLRQGTGANVLTF
>TRBJ2-1|TRBD2|17|.|TRBV7-2
TGTGCCAGCAGCCGTAGGACTAGCGGGAGTTTTTACAATGAGCAGTTCTTC
CASSRRTSGSFYNEQFF
>TRBJ2-7|.|12|.|TRBV12-5
TGTGCTAGTGGTCCCACTAGCAGCGAGCAGTACTTC
CASGPTSSEQYF
>TRBJ2-1|.|12|many|TRBV7-2
TGTGCCAGCAGCTCCTTGGGCAATGAGCAGTTCTTC
CASSSLGNEQFF
>TRBJ2-7|TRBD2|17|.|TRBV12-3/TRBV12-4
TGTGCCAGCAGTCTAGTCTCCGGGACTAGGATCGCCTACGAGCAGTACTTC
CASSLVSGTRIAYEQYF
>TRBJ1-5|TRBD1|17|many|TRBV28
TGTGCCAGCAGTTTATTAGGGACAGCATATAGCAATCAGCCCCAGCATTTT
CASSLLGTAYSNQPQHF
>TRBJ1-4|TRBD1|13|.|TRBV28
TGTGCCACCCTAGACAGGGGGAGGGAAAAACTGTTTTTT
CATLDRGREKLFF
>TRBJ2-5|.|11|many|TRBV27
TGTGCCAGCAGACTCCAAGAGACCCAGTACTTC
CASRLQETQYF
>TRBJ1-1|.|13|.|TRBV29-1
TGCAGCGTTGCGGGGCTGGGGAACACTGAAGCTTTCTTT
CSVAGLGNTEAFF
>TRBJ2-1|.|13|.|TRBV9
TGTGCCAGCAAAAACATGGTCGACAATGAGCAGTTCTTC
CASKNMVDNEQFF
>TRBJ2-7|.|14|many|TRBV7-9
TGTGCCAGCAGCTTAAGCCGGGACACCTACGAGCAGTACTTC
CASSLSRDTYEQYF
>TRBJ2-1|.|13|.|TRBV4-1
TGCGCCAGCAGCCAAGAATGGGGGAATGAGCAGTTCTTC
CASSQEWGNEQFF
>TRBJ2-2|.|13|many|TRBV9
TGTGCCAGCAGCGTAATGGCGACCGGGGAGCTGTTTTTT
CASSVMATGELFF
>TRBJ2-1|TRBD2|16|many|TRBV24-1
TGTGCCACCAGTGAGCCTACGGGACTAGCTAACAATGAGCAGTTCTTC
CATSEPTGLANNEQFF
>TRBJ2-7|TRBD1|14|many|TRBV12-3/TRBV12-4
TGTGCCAGCAGTCCTACAGGGGTGTCCTACGAGCAGTACTTC
CASSPTGVSYEQYF
>TRBJ1-6|.|16|few|TRBV6-5
TGTGCCAGCAGCTACCACCTGGACAGTCTCTATTCACCCCTCCACTTT
CASSYHLDSLYSPLHF
>TRBJ2-1|TRBD2|17|.|TRBV5-6
TGTGCCAGCAGCTTCACCACGACTAGCGGGAGGTTGGATGAGCAGTTCTTC
CASSFTTTSGRLDEQFF
>TRBJ2-1|TRBD2|14|few|TRBV10-3
TGTGCCATAGGACTAGCGGGAGAGAGGGCTGAGCAGTTCTTC
CAIGLAGERAEQFF
>TRBJ2-7|.|15|.|TRBV20-1
TGCAGTGCACTCTACTTGGGCTTGGGGAGGAACGAGCAGTACTTC
CSALYLGLGRNEQYF
>TRBJ2-5|TRBD2|17|.|TRBV6-5
TGTGCCAGCAGTTCTATCCTACTAGCGGGAGGAATGGAGACCCAGTACTTC
CASSSILLAGGMETQYF
>TRBJ2-1|TRBD2|14|many|TRBV20-1
TGCAGTGCTTATGGACTAGCGGGAGGCGATGAGCAGTTCTTC
CSAYGLAGGDEQFF
>TRBJ2-3|.|16|.|TRBV2
TGTGCCAGCAGTGGTAGAAGGGGGACGAGCACAGATACGCAGTATTTT
CASSGRRGTSTDTQYF
>TRBJ2-1|.|17|.|TRBV4-1
TGCGCCAGCAGCCAAGTGTTCGGGCCCTCCCGATACAATGAGCAGTTCTTC
CASSQVFGPSRYNEQFF
>TRBJ1-4|.|14|few|TRBV3-1
TGTGCCAGCAGCCAAGAGGGGGGGGAGGAAAAACTGTTTTTT
CASSQEGGEEKLFF
>TRBJ2-1|.|12|.|TRBV6-6
TGTGCCAGCAGTTACCCTGACAGAGAGCAGTTCTTC
CASSYPDREQFF
>TRBJ1-3|.|15|few|TRBV5-1
TGCGCCAGCAGCTTGGAACAGACCACTGGAAACACCATATATTTT
CASSLEQTTGNTIYF
>TRBJ2-1|.|15|many|TRBV7-3
TGTGCCAGCAGCTTAAGAACCCAGCGCGGCGATGAGCAGTTCTTC
CASSLRTQRGDEQFF
>TRBJ2-3|TRBD2|16|once|TRBV4-1
TGCGCCAGCAGCCAAGACGAAGCGGGAGACTCAGATACGCAGTATTTT
CASSQDEAGDSDTQYF